These T cell receptor beta chains were read from a single sample in a study of CD8 T cells in Susac syndrome. Each CDR3 protein is one row after TCRdb ran MiXCR on the immunoSEQ multiplex PCR reads. The data hold about 81,000 distinct CDR3 sequences, with nearly 95% observed a single time. The sequenced sample was CD8+ T cells from PBMCs. The receptors shown here come from a human donor with Susac syndrome. Both conserved end residues are part of each CDR3. The D gene is left open where the match is weak. For some rows the clone size is stated as once, few or many, or as a class when expanded; others skip it.

j_call	clone_size	v_call	d_call	cdr3_aa	cdr3_nt
TRBJ2-2	.	TRBV13	TRBD2	CASSSGLADTGELFF	TGTGCCAGCAGCTCAGGACTAGCGGACACCGGGGAGCTGTTTTTT
TRBJ2-3	.	TRBV20-1	TRBD2	CSARDLAGGTDTQYF	TGCAGTGCTAGAGATCTAGCGGGAGGCACAGATACGCAGTATTTT
TRBJ2-5	.	TRBV11-2	.	CASSPSGSGQTQYF	TGTGCCAGCAGCCCCTCCGGGAGCGGACAGACCCAGTACTTC
TRBJ2-7	.	TRBV6-5	.	CASSYVWGSYEQYF	TGTGCCAGCAGTTACGTCTGGGGGTCCTACGAGCAGTACTTC
TRBJ2-3	.	TRBV5-1	.	CASSRWATDTQYF	TGCGCCAGCAGCCGTTGGGCCACAGATACGCAGTATTTT
TRBJ2-3	.	TRBV6-4	TRBD1	CASSPTSGQGGDTQYF	TGTGCCAGCAGTCCCACCTCGGGACAGGGCGGAGATACGCAGTATTTT
TRBJ2-1	.	TRBV9	.	CASSVGMVVGSGYNEQFF	TGTGCCAGCAGCGTAGGGATGGTCGTCGGGTCTGGCTACAATGAGCAGTTCTTC
TRBJ1-2	.	TRBV28	.	CASTPLSWGLSYGYTF	TGTGCCAGCACCCCCCTATCTTGGGGGTTGAGCTATGGCTACACCTTC
TRBJ2-1	.	TRBV4-3	.	CASSQDLERPYNEQFF	TGCGCCAGCAGCCAAGATCTGGAACGGCCCTACAATGAGCAGTTCTTC
TRBJ2-3	.	TRBV13	.	CASSSTTDQAQEWMTSTDTQYF	TGTGCCAGCAGCTCCACCACCGACCAAGCTCAGGAGTGGATGACTAGCACAGATACGCAGTATTTT
TRBJ2-3	.	TRBV2	TRBD1	CASSEAIGTGITDTQYF	TGTGCCAGCAGTGAAGCTATTGGGACAGGGATCACAGATACGCAGTATTTT
TRBJ2-5	once	TRBV28	.	CATINSLYQETQYF	TGTGCCACCATTAACAGCCTGTACCAAGAGACCCAGTACTTC
TRBJ1-2	.	TRBV5-5	.	CASSSVSFYTF	TGTGCCAGCAGCTCAGTATCTTTCTACACCTTC
TRBJ2-1	.	TRBV25-1	.	CASSVGRPYNEQFF	TGTGCCAGTTCCGTCGGGAGACCCTACAATGAGCAGTTCTTC
TRBJ2-2	.	TRBV24-1	TRBD1	CATSEAGGPGELFF	TGTGCCACCAGTGAGGCAGGGGGTCCCGGGGAGCTGTTTTTT
TRBJ2-7	.	TRBV5-6	.	CASSGAPIYEQYF	TGTGCCAGCAGCGGGGCCCCTATCTACGAGCAGTACTTC
TRBJ1-6	.	TRBV5-1	TRBD1	CASSFLDREDNSPLHF	TGCGCCAGCAGCTTTTTGGACAGGGAAGATAATTCACCCCTCCACTTT
TRBJ1-2	once	TRBV7-9	.	CASSIGEGLYGYTF	TGTGCCAGCAGCATAGGCGAAGGGTTATATGGCTACACCTTC
TRBJ1-2	.	TRBV27	.	CASKDMGYGYTF	TGTGCCAGCAAGGACATGGGATATGGCTACACCTTC
TRBJ2-5	.	TRBV27	TRBD2	CASSLGRSGGQETQYF	TGTGCCAGCAGTTTAGGCCGTAGCGGGGGGCAAGAGACCCAGTACTTC
TRBJ2-1	.	TRBV7-6	TRBD1	CASSSVDGQGQFF	TGTGCCAGCAGCTCCGTCGACGGACAGGGGCAGTTCTTC
TRBJ2-5	.	TRBV27	.	CASSLSRGQETQYF	TGTGCCAGCAGTTTATCGAGGGGGCAAGAGACCCAGTACTTC